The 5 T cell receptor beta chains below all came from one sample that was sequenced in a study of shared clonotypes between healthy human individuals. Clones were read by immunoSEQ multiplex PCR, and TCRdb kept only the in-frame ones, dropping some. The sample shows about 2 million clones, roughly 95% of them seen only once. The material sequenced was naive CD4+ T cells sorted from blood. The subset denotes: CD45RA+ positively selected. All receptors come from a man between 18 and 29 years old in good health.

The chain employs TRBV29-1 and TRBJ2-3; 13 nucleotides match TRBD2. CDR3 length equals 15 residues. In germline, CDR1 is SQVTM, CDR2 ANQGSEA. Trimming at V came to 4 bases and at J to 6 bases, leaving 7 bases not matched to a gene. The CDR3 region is CSVAGTSGDGDTQYF. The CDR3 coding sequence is TGCAGCGTTGCCGGGACTAGCGGGGACGGGGATACGCAGTATTTT.

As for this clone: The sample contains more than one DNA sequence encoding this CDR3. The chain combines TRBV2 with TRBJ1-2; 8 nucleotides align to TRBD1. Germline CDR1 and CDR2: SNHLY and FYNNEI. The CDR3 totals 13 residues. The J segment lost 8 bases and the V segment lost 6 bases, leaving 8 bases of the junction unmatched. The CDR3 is CASRGGQGRGYTF. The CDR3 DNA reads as TGTGCCAGCAGAGGCGGACAGGGACGAGGCTACACCTTC.

CDR3 in amino acids: CARSPGLAGAWTDTQYF. CDR3 bases: TGTGCCAGGTCACCGGGACTAGCGGGAGCTTGGACAGATACGCAGTATTTT. The chain joins TRBV2 to TRBJ2-3, with TRBD2 identical over 14 bases. Germline V CDR1 and CDR2: SNHLY, FYNNEI. Unmatched junction bases numbered 11, after V lost 9 bases and J lost 3 bases. The CDR3 loop spans 17 amino acids.

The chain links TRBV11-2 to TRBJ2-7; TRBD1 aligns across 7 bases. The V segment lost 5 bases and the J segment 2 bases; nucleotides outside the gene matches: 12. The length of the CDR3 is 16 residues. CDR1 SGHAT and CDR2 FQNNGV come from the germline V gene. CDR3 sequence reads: CASSPQGVGRTYEQYF. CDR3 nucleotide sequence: TGTGCCAGCAGCCCCCAGGGGGTAGGGCGAACCTACGAGCAGTACTTC.

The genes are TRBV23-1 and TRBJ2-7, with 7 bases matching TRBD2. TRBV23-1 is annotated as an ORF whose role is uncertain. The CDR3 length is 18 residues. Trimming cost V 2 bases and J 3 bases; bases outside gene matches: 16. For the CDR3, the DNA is TGCGCCAGCAGTCAAAGCGGGACGGATTCCATTGGGGACTACGAGCAGTACTTC. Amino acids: CASSQSGTDSIGDYEQYF.